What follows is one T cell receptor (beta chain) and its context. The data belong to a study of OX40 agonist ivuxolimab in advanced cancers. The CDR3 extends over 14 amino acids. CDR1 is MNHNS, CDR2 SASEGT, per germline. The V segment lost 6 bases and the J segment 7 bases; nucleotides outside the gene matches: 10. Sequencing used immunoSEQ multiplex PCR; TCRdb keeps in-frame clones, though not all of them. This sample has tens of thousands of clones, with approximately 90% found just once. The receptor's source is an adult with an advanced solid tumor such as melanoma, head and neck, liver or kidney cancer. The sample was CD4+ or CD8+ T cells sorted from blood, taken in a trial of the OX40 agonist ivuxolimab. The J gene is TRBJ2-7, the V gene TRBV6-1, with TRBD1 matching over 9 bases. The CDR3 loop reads CASRAGTGFGEQYF. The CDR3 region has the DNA TGTGCCAGCAGGGCCGGGACAGGGTTCGGGGAGCAGTACTTC.